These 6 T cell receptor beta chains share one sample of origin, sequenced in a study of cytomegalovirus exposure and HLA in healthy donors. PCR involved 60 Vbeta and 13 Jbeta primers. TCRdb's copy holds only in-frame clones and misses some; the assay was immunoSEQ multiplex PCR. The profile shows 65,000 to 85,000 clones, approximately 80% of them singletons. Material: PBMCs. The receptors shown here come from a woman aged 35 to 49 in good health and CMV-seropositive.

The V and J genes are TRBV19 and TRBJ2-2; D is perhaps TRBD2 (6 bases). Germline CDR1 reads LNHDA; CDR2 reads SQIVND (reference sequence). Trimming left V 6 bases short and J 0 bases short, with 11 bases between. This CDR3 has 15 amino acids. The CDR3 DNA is TGTGCCAGTAGACGGGACTCCTCGAACACCGGGGAGCTGTTTTTT. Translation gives CASRRDSSNTGELFF. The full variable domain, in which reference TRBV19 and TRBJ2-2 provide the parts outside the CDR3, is DGGITQSPKYLFRKEGQNVTLSCEQNLNHDAMYWYRQDPGQGLRLIYYSQIVNDFQKGDIAEGYSVSREKKESFPLTVTSAQKNPTAFYLCASRRDSSNTGELFFGEGSRLTVL.

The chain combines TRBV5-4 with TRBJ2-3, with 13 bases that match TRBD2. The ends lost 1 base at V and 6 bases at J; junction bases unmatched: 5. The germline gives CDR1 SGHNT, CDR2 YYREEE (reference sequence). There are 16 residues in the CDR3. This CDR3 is CASSLILAGGPDTQYF. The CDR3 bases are TGTGCCAGCAGCTTGATACTAGCGGGGGGGCCTGATACGCAGTATTTT. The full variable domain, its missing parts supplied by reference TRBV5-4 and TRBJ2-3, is ETGVTQSPTHLIKTRGQQVTLRCSSQSGHNTVSWYQQALGQGPQFIFQYYREEENGRGNFPPRFSGLQFPNYSSELNVNALELDDSALYLCASSLILAGGPDTQYFGPGTRLTVL.

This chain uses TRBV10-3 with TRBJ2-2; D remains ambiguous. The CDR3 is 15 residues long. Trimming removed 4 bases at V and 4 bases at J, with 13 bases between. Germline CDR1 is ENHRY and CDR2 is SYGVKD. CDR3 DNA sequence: TGTGCCATCAGTGCCCCGGAGCGTGCCACCGGGGAGCTGTTTTTT. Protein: CAISAPERATGELFF.

The CDR3 DNA reads TGTGCCAGCAGCTTGGTGGTGGGACTAGCGAGATACGAGCAGTACTTC. Translated: CASSLVVGLARYEQYF. The chain recombines TRBV5-4 with TRBJ2-5, with 10 bases matching TRBD2. Near its end, the DNA agrees better with TRBJ2-7, so the J call may be wrong. This CDR3 comprises 16 residues. Germline CDR1 reads SGHNT; CDR2 reads YYREEE (reference sequence).

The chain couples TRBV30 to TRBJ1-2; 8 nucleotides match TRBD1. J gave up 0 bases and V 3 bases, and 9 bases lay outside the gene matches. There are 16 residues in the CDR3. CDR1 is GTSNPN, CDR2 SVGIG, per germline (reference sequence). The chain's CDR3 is CAWSLRGQGPNYGYTF. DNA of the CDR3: TGTGCCTGGAGCCTCCGTGGACAGGGACCTAACTATGGCTACACCTTC.

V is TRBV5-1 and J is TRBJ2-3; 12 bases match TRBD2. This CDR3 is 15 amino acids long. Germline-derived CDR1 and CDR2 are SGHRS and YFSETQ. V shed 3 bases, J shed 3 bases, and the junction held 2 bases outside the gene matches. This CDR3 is CASSYTSGGTDTQYF. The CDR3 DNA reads TGCGCCAGCAGCTACACTAGCGGGGGGACAGATACGCAGTATTTT.